This T cell receptor (beta chain) was documented in a study of blood T cell repertoires in COVID-19. Generated by immunoSEQ multiplex PCR, the TCRdb table keeps only in-frame clones and is missing some. The sample records 250,000 to 350,000 clones, roughly 90% being singletons. The CDR3 covers 13 residues. V lost 6 bases and J lost 7, with 15 bases in between. CDR1 SGHDN and CDR2 FVKESK come from the germline V gene. The sequenced material came from peripheral blood. The V call is TRBV14, the J call TRBJ1-1; tentative D call: TRBD1 (6 bases). This clonotype was obtained from a woman in her sixties with acute or convalescent COVID-19. DNA for the CDR3: TGTGCCAGCAGAAAGACCATGGACAGTGAAGCTTTCTTT. Translation gives CASRKTMDSEAFF. Full variable domain (remainder filled in from reference TRBV14 and TRBJ1-1): EAGVTQFPSHSVIEKGQTVTLRCDPISGHDNLYWYRRVMGKEIKFLLHFVKESKQDESGMPNNRFLAERTGGTYSTLKVQPAELEDSGVYFCASRKTMDSEAFFGQGTRLTVV.